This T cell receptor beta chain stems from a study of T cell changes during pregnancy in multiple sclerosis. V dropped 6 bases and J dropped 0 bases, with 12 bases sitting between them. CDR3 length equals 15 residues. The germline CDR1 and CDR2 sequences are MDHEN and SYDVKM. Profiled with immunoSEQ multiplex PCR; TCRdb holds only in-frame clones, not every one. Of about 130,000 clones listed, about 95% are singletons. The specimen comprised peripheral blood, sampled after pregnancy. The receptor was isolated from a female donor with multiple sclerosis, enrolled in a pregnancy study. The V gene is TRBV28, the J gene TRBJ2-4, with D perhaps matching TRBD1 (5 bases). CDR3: CASSSRQLAKNIQYF. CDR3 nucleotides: TGTGCCAGCAGCTCCCGACAGCTAGCCAAAAACATTCAGTACTTC.